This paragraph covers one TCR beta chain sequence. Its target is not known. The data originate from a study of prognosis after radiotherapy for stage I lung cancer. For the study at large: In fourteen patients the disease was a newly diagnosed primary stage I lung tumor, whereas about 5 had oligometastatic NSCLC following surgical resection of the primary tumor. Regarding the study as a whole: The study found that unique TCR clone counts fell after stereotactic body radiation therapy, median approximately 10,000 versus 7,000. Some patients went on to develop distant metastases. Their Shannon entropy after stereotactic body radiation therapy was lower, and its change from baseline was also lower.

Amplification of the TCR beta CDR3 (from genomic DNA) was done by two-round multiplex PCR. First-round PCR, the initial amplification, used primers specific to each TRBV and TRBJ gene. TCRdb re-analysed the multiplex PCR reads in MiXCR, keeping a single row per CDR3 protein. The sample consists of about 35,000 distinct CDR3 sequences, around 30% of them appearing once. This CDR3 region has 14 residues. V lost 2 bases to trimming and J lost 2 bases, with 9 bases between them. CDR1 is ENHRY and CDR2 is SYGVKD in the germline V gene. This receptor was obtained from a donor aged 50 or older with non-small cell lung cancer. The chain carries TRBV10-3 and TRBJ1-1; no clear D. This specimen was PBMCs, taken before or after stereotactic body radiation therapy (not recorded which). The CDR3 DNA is TGTGCCATCAGTGAGCCAGGAACAAACACTGAAGCTTTCTTT. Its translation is CAISEPGTNTEAFF.